The present entry profiles one T cell receptor beta chain with its context. Its antigen is unknown. The CDR3 has 14 amino acids. Germline values: CDR1 GTSNPN, CDR2 SVGIG (reference sequence). The ends lost 0 bases at V and 3 bases at J; junction bases unmatched: 2. This sample is part of a study of shared clonotypes between healthy human individuals. Profiled with immunoSEQ multiplex PCR; TCRdb holds only in-frame clones, not every one. This sample has some 2.1 million clones, with about 94% found just once. General observations from the study: Generally, estimated richness proved larger in naive subsets than it did in memory subsets.

Naive CD8 cells lacked CD45RO, underwent positive selection for CCR7 and left out terminally differentiated effector memory CD45RA+ cells. Sequencing was carried out using naive CD8+ T cells sorted from blood. The chain uses TRBV30 and TRBJ2-5, with 9 bases aligning to TRBD1. This clonotype originated in a man aged 18-30 years in good health. The CDR3 region is CAWSVGTGKETQYF. The CDR3 DNA is TGTGCCTGGAGTGTTGGGACAGGGAAAGAGACCCAGTACTTC. Using reference TRBV30 and TRBJ2-5 for the parts outside the CDR3, the full variable domain is SQTIHQWPATLVQPVGSPLSLECTVEGTSNPNLYWYRQAAGRGLQLLFYSVGIGQISSEVPQNLSASRPQDRQFILSSKKLLLSDSGFYLCAWSVGTGKETQYFGPGTRLLVL.